This T cell receptor beta chain comes out of a study of T cell repertoires in cytomegalovirus infection. Study observations and caveats: Carriers of CMV plus the relevant HLA were identified by cumulative public TCR beta family frequency.

With 6 bases removed from V and 2 bases from J, the gap between germline ends came to 11 bases. The CDR3 has 12 residues. The germline CDR1 and CDR2 sequences are DFQATT and SNEGSKA (reference sequence). This clonotype was seen more than once but under ten times. Its antigen is as yet unknown. TCRdb reprocessed the reads with MiXCR, giving one entry per CDR3 protein. The data show 800,000 to 950,000 distinct CDR3 sequences, with 30% to 35% seen just once and about an eighth held by the top ten. This receptor was taken from a human donor in good health (CMV status not recorded). Some clones in this sample may be carry-over from other donors' samples. This chain links TRBV20-1 with TRBJ2-7; D unresolved. The sequencing here drew on cultured CD8+ T cells from PBMCs, taken from culture after CMV antigen stimulation. The CDR3 DNA follows: TGCAGTGCCGACGGCGGAACCTACGAGCAGTACTTC. As protein: CSADGGTYEQYF.